The 18 T cell receptor beta chains reported below all come from one sample, sequenced in a study of early T cells in non-severe SARS-CoV-2 infection. TCRdb reanalysed the 5' RACE reads using MiXCR and keeps one entry per CDR3 protein. The sample lists under 45,000 distinct CDR3 sequences; 5% to 6.5% were seen once. Sequencing used whole blood, obtained at baseline. The source is an adult who was a healthcare worker with PCR-confirmed SARS-CoV-2 infection or an uninfected control (not recorded which).

This clonotype showed up just a few times. The CDR3 protein is CASSEPYKGPRANYGYTF. CDR3 coding DNA: TGTGCCAGCAGTGAACCTTATAAGGGACCGCGAGCTAACTATGGCTACACCTTC. The chain carries TRBV6-1 and TRBJ1-2, with a weak D call TRBD1 (5 bases). This CDR3 is built from 18 residues. Trimming took 2 bases from V and 0 from J, leaving 19 bases between them. In germline, CDR1 is MNHNS, CDR2 SASEGT.

The chain uses TRBV27 and TRBJ2-1; D remains unclear. The CDR3 loop spans 13 amino acids. V shed 0 bases and J shed 5 bases, with 5 bases lying between them. Germline V gene sequence: CDR1 MNHEY, CDR2 SMNVEV (reference sequence). This chain's CDR3 is CASSLSGDNEQFF. The DNA of the CDR3 is TGTGCCAGCAGTTTATCTGGGGACAATGAGCAGTTCTTC.

This clonotype has ten or more counts. The chain recombines TRBV7-9 with TRBJ2-3; D may correspond to TRBD1 or TRBD2 (6 bases each). This CDR3 region has 16 residues. V was cut by 5 bases and J by 1 base, with 16 bases left in between. Germline V gene data show CDR1 as SEHNR and CDR2 as FQNEAQ (reference sequence). In DNA form, the CDR3 reads TGTGCCAGCAGCCTGGACAGCGGAGGGGGCACAGATACGCAGTATTTT. Its translation: CASSLDSGGGTDTQYF.

This clonotype is classed as medium-sized. The chain joins TRBV12-3 or TRBV12-4 to TRBJ2-7; TRBD1 might be the D (6 bases). The CDR3 consists of 14 residues. V gave up 7 bases and J gave up 4 bases, with 17 bases separating them. CDR3 amino acids: CASTDSFPGYEQYF. Here the CDR3 DNA reads TGTGCCAGCACGGACAGCTTTCCGGGATACGAGCAGTACTTC.

The V gene is TRBV7-9, the J gene TRBJ1-2; D is uncertain. V gave up 5 bases and J gave up 4 bases, with 8 bases separating them. The CDR3 sequence is 12 residues long. The germline V gene has CDR1 SEHNR and CDR2 FQNEAQ (reference sequence). The CDR3 reads CASSPYSYGYTF. CDR3 in DNA: TGTGCCAGCAGCCCATACTCCTATGGCTACACCTTC.

The sample holds many counts of this clonotype. The chain combines TRBV6-9 with TRBJ2-7; perhaps TRBD2 as D (7 bases). The CDR3 contains 14 residues. V dropped 6 bases and J dropped 5 bases, with 17 bases sitting between them. Germline V gene sequence: CDR1 MNHGY, CDR2 SVAAGI. CDR3 coding DNA: TGTGCCAGCAGACTGACAGGCGGGAGAAACGAGCAGTACGTC. Translating gives CASRLTGGRNEQYV.

Relative to its sample, this clonotype is medium-sized. The V gene is TRBV4-1, the J gene TRBJ2-1, with 10 bases matching TRBD2. In germline, CDR1 is MGHRA, CDR2 YSYEKL. V shed 4 bases, J shed 5 bases, and the junction held 5 bases outside the gene matches. The length of the CDR3 is 15 residues. For the CDR3, the DNA is TGCGCCAGCAGCCGAGCGGGAGGGCCAGACAATGAGCAGTTCTTC. It codes for CASSRAGGPDNEQFF.

This sequence joins TRBV5-1 and TRBJ1-6; D unresolved. From germline, CDR1 is SGHRS and CDR2 YFSETQ. There are 13 residues in the CDR3. The V end lost 2 bases, the J end lost 8 bases, and 8 bases lay between the germline ends. DNA of the CDR3: TGCGCCAGCAGCTTCGGGGATGATTCACCCCTCCACTTT. Residues: CASSFGDDSPLHF.

V gene TRBV11-2 combines with J gene TRBJ2-7; 8 positions agree with TRBD2. Per the germline V gene, CDR1 is SGHAT and CDR2 is FQNNGV. With 5 bases clipped from V and 4 bases from J, the junction kept 10 bases outside the gene matches. CDR3 size: 15 residues. The CDR3 DNA is TGTGCCAGCAGCCCCAGGACTAGCACCCGATACGAGCAGTACTTC. It codes for CASSPRTSTRYEQYF.

This clonotype was detected ten times or more. The gene calls are TRBV7-8 and TRBJ1-1; maybe TRBD1 (5 bases). Per the germline V gene, CDR1 is SGHVS and CDR2 is FQNEAQ. Between the trimmed V and J ends, which lost 1 base and 9 bases, there was a span of 18 bases. CDR3 length: 15 amino acids. The CDR3 sequence is CASSLDAGRSGKAFF. CDR3 DNA: TGTGCCAGCAGCTTAGATGCAGGGCGGAGTGGTAAAGCTTTCTTT.

This clonotype was seen many times. The chain carries TRBV28 and TRBJ2-7; a possible D gene is TRBD2 (5 bases). This CDR3 is 14 amino acids long. Germline CDR1 MDHEN, CDR2 SYDVKM. The V end was cut by 5 bases, the J end by 3 bases, with 14 bases between. The CDR3 coding sequence is TGTGCCAGCAGTCCCAGCGGAACACACTACGAGCAGTACTTC. Translating it yields CASSPSGTHYEQYF.

The table lists this clonotype with many counts. This sequence joins TRBV21-1 and TRBJ1-2; the table assigns TRBD1, which was not confirmed against the DNA. TRBV21-1 is a documented pseudogene. CDR3 size: 14 residues. CDR3 protein: CASSPPGQGLGYTF. The CDR3 region has the DNA TGTGCCAGCAGCCCCCCGGGACAGGGGCTTGGCTACACCTTC.

This clonotype has at least ten counts. The chain is built from TRBV19 and TRBJ2-1; 7 bases agree with TRBD2. Germline CDR1 and CDR2: LNHDA and SQIVND (reference sequence). The CDR3 is made up of 15 amino acids. Unmatched junction bases numbered 7, after V lost 3 bases and J lost 5 bases. CDR3 DNA: TGTGCCAGTAGTATTAGGCGGACTAGGAACAATGAGCAGTTCTTC. Its translation is CASSIRRTRNNEQFF.

This clonotype was observed at least ten times. The chain carries TRBV6-5 and TRBJ2-1; 8 nucleotides match TRBD2. The CDR3 runs 13 residues. Trimming removed 7 bases from V and 10 bases from J; junction bases left unmatched: 9. Looked up from germline, CDR1 is MNHEY and CDR2 is SVGAGI. The CDR3 DNA reads as TGTGCCAGCACCCTGCGGGGGGCCGGCGAGCAGTTCTTC. Its protein is CASTLRGAGEQFF.

The CDR3 sequence: CASSPGLAGVTDTQYF. DNA of the CDR3: TGTGCCAGCAGTCCGGGACTAGCGGGAGTAACAGATACGCAGTATTTT. The rearrangement joins TRBV27 to TRBJ2-3, with TRBD2 identical over 14 bases. From germline, CDR1 is MNHEY and CDR2 SMNVEV (reference sequence). V gave up 5 bases and J gave up 3 bases; unmatched junction bases: 4. The CDR3 contains 16 residues.

This chain joins TRBV7-6 and TRBJ1-4, with D maybe TRBD1 (5 bases). The CDR3 covers 15 residues. V was shortened by 3 bases and J by 8 bases, with 16 bases between the two germline ends. Germline CDR1 is SGHVS and CDR2 is FNYEAQ. The CDR3, as DNA: TGTGCCAGCAGCTTGGGTCGGGACGGGTACGAAAAACTGTTTTTT. This encodes CASSLGRDGYEKLFF.

The sample holds many counts of this clonotype. The chain employs TRBV12-3 or TRBV12-4 and TRBJ2-1, with TRBD2 matching 7 bases. The CDR3 covers 15 residues. The V segment lost 8 bases and the J segment 6 bases; nucleotides outside the gene matches: 13. CDR3 sequence (DNA): TGTGCCAGCTGTGCCATAGCGGGCCAATCCAATGAGCAGTTCTTC. Protein sequence: CASCAIAGQSNEQFF.

This clonotype was found many times. This chain links TRBV9 with TRBJ1-3; TRBD1 aligns across 8 bases. Germline lookup yields CDR1 SGDLS and CDR2 YYNGEE. This CDR3 is built from 14 residues. Losses at the gene ends were 0 bases for V and 6 bases for J; bases not matched to a gene: 2. The CDR3 bases are TGTGCCAGCAGCGTAGAACAGGGGGTAAACACCATATATTTT. This gives the protein CASSVEQGVNTIYF.